This is a list of T cell receptor beta chains from one sample in a study of blood T cell repertoires in COVID-19. Assay used: immunoSEQ multiplex PCR; TCRdb lists only in-frame clones, some missing. Among about 130,000 clones listed, approximately 74% were seen once. The sample comprised peripheral blood. Receptors were obtained from a man aged 60 to 69 with acute or convalescent COVID-19. Both conserved end residues are part of each CDR3. D genes are given only for firm matches. Rows may omit the clone size; those that give it use once, few, many or a size class.

J gene,D gene,clone size,V gene,CDR3 DNA,CDR3 protein
TRBJ1-2,TRBD1,-,TRBV5-1,TGCGCCAGCAGCGGCGGACAGGGAGGCGACTATGGCTACACCTTC,CASSGGQGGDYGYTF
TRBJ1-6,-,-,TRBV28,TGTGCCAGCAGTTCACCGAACCCGGGATCACCCCTCCACTTT,CASSSPNPGSPLHF
TRBJ2-7,-,-,TRBV11-2,TGTGCCAGCAGCTTAGATCCGACAGGCCCCTACGAGCAGTACTTC,CASSLDPTGPYEQYF
TRBJ1-1,-,-,TRBV15,TGTGCCACCAGCCCGCGAAATCAGCGGGGGGGAATGAACACTGAAGCTTTCTTT,CATSPRNQRGGMNTEAFF
TRBJ2-7,-,-,TRBV27,TGTGCCAGCAGTTTGCAGGGTACCGAGCAGTACTTC,CASSLQGTEQYF
TRBJ1-4,TRBD1,few,TRBV19,TGTGCCAGTAGTAGTGACAGGGGAGAAAAACTGTTTTTT,CASSSDRGEKLFF
TRBJ2-3,-,-,TRBV19,TGTGCCAGTAGTATTCCGGGGGATACGCAGTATTTT,CASSIPGDTQYF
TRBJ1-1,-,-,TRBV5-6,TGTGCCAGCAGCCTCCCCTTGACAGGCCTGAACACTGAAGCTTTCTTT,CASSLPLTGLNTEAFF
TRBJ1-6,-,-,TRBV30,TGTGCCTGGAGTAGACAGCTATTAAATTCACCCCTCCACTTT,CAWSRQLLNSPLHF
TRBJ1-6,-,-,TRBV10-3,TGTGCCATCCGGGGATCCGCTAATTCACCCCTCCACTTT,CAIRGSANSPLHF
TRBJ2-3,-,few,TRBV28,TGTGCCAGCTCCGGGGTTAACACAGATACGCAGTATTTT,CASSGVNTDTQYF
TRBJ2-1,TRBD2,few,TRBV6-4,TGTGCCAGCAACGGGACTAGCGGCCACTCCTACAATGAGCAGTTCTTC,CASNGTSGHSYNEQFF
TRBJ1-6,TRBD1,-,TRBV6-4,TGTGCCGGGGACAGGGAGTGGTGGTATAATTCACCCCTCCACTTT,CAGDREWWYNSPLHF
TRBJ2-5,-,-,TRBV4-1,TGCGCCAGCAGCCAAGGTGGGGGCGAAGAGACCCAGTACTTC,CASSQGGGEETQYF
TRBJ1-2,TRBD1,-,TRBV12-3/TRBV12-4,TGTGCCAGCAAGAAAGGACAGGGCTATGGCTACACCTTC,CASKKGQGYGYTF
TRBJ1-2,TRBD1,-,TRBV5-1,TGCGCCAGCAGCTCGGCGGGGACAGGGGGTGGCTACACCTTC,CASSSAGTGGGYTF
TRBJ1-4,-,-,TRBV29-1,TGCAGCGTACAGGGAATCGCTAATGAAAAACTGTTTTTT,CSVQGIANEKLFF
TRBJ1-6,-,-,TRBV14,TGTGCCAGCAGCCAAGTTAGGGGAGGGTCACCCCTCCACTTT,CASSQVRGGSPLHF
TRBJ1-2,-,-,TRBV3-1/TRBV3-2,TGTGCCAGCAGCGTTAAGGGGCCGAACTATGGCTACACCTTC,CASSVKGPNYGYTF
TRBJ1-2,-,-,TRBV5-1,TGCGCCAGCAGCTTGGGACAGGCGACCGGCTACACCTTC,CASSLGQATGYTF
TRBJ2-7,TRBD2,few,TRBV3-1/TRBV3-2,TGTGCCAGCAGCCAAGGAGCGGGAGAGCAGTACTTC,CASSQGAGEQYF
TRBJ2-7,TRBD2,-,TRBV11-2,TGTGCCAGCAGCTTAATCCCGGGCGGGAGTGGGCGCGAGCAGTACTTC,CASSLIPGGSGREQYF
TRBJ1-2,TRBD1,-,TRBV13,TGTGCCAGCAGCTCCAGAAACAGGGGGCGCGAAGATGGCTACACCTTC,CASSSRNRGREDGYTF
TRBJ2-7,-,many,TRBV18,TGTGCCAGCTCACTATACAGGGTCCACGAGCAGTACTTC,CASSLYRVHEQYF
TRBJ1-6,TRBD1,-,TRBV3-1/TRBV3-2,TGTGCCAGCAGTGGGCGGGACAGGGGTTCACCCCTCCACTTT,CASSGRDRGSPLHF
TRBJ1-1,-,-,TRBV5-8,TGTGCCAGCAGCCTCGAGGTTACGACTGAAGCTTTCTTT,CASSLEVTTEAFF
TRBJ2-1,TRBD1,once,TRBV24-1,TGTGCCACCAGCGCCCTTTCGTGGGGGACAGGCCGCAATGAGCAGTTCTTC,CATSALSWGTGRNEQFF
TRBJ2-7,TRBD1,-,TRBV30,TGTGCCTGGAGTGCGGGACAGGGGGCTCGAGAGCAGTACTTC,CAWSAGQGAREQYF
TRBJ2-1,-,-,TRBV6-1,TGTGCCAGCAGTGAAAGACTAATCTCCTACAATGAGCAGTTCTTC,CASSERLISYNEQFF
TRBJ2-7,TRBD2,-,TRBV6-5,TGTGCCAGCAGTACTATAGCGGGAGGCCACGAGCAGTACTTC,CASSTIAGGHEQYF
TRBJ1-5,-,-,TRBV19,TGTGCCAGTAGTACCCAGGGTGGCAATCAGCCCCAGCATTTT,CASSTQGGNQPQHF
TRBJ1-2,-,once,TRBV30,TGTGCCTGGGGGCCGGAGGGCCCCTATGGCTACACCTTC,CAWGPEGPYGYTF
TRBJ2-3,-,-,TRBV15,TGTGCCACCAGCAGAGATTGGGGGGTACCGTCAGATACGCAGTATTTT,CATSRDWGVPSDTQYF
TRBJ2-3,-,few,TRBV3-1/TRBV3-2,TGTGCCAGCAGCCACCACACAGCCGAGGATACGCAGTATTTT,CASSHHTAEDTQYF
TRBJ1-2,TRBD1,once,TRBV7-9,TGTGCCGGTTCCGGGACAGGAGATGGCTACACCTTC,CAGSGTGDGYTF
TRBJ2-1,TRBD1,few,TRBV18,TGTGCCAGCTCAGGGAGACAGGGGTCCGATGAGCAGTTCTTC,CASSGRQGSDEQFF
TRBJ1-4,TRBD1,-,TRBV19,TGTGCCAGTAGTTCACCGGGACAGGGGCTGTTTAATGAAAAACTGTTTTTT,CASSSPGQGLFNEKLFF
TRBJ2-1,-,-,TRBV25-1,TGTGCCAGCAGTGTGACACAGAGAACCTACAATGAGCAGTTCTTC,CASSVTQRTYNEQFF
TRBJ1-6,TRBD1,-,TRBV7-7,TGTGCCAGCAGCCTTGGGACAGGGAAAGAATCACCCCTCCACTTT,CASSLGTGKESPLHF
TRBJ2-7,-,few,TRBV28,TGTGCCAGCAGTATCCCCGGGGGAGGCTCCTACGAGCAGTACTTC,CASSIPGGGSYEQYF
TRBJ2-1,-,-,TRBV2,TGTGCCAGCAGACTAGGGAGCTCCTACAATGAGCAGTTCTTC,CASRLGSSYNEQFF
TRBJ2-7,-,-,TRBV30,TGTGCCTGGGGTACCGGAGGGGTATACGAGCAGTACTTC,CAWGTGGVYEQYF
TRBJ2-3,TRBD2,-,TRBV6-4,TGTGCCAGCAGCGCGGCGGGAGGGTCCACAGATACGCAGTATTTT,CASSAAGGSTDTQYF
TRBJ1-3,-,-,TRBV5-1,TGCGCCAGCAGCTTGGGTTCGGGAAACACCATATATTTT,CASSLGSGNTIYF
TRBJ1-1,-,-,TRBV3-1/TRBV3-2,TGTGCCAGCGGATCTAGCTTCGGGGGCACTGAAGCTTTCTTT,CASGSSFGGTEAFF
TRBJ2-7,-,many,TRBV3-1/TRBV3-2,TGTGCCAGCAGCAAAGGGGGGAGTAGCGGCTACGAGCAGTACTTC,CASSKGGSSGYEQYF
TRBJ2-1,TRBD1,once,TRBV4-2,TGTGCCAGCACCCTCAACCCGGGACAGGGGGCCTACAATGAGCAGTTCTTC,CASTLNPGQGAYNEQFF
TRBJ1-1,-,-,TRBV6-5,TGTGCCAGTACGAGGAACACTGAAGCTTTCTTT,CASTRNTEAFF
TRBJ2-7,TRBD1,-,TRBV28,TGTGCCAGCAGTTTATGGGACAGGGGAAGCGAGCAGTACTTC,CASSLWDRGSEQYF